This T cell receptor beta chain was retrieved from a study of T cell changes during pregnancy in multiple sclerosis. Some clones are missing from TCRdb's copy, which holds only in-frame ones; the method was immunoSEQ multiplex PCR. Among about 54,000 clones listed, around 90% were seen once. V was shortened by 6 bases and J by 2 bases, with 11 bases between the two germline ends. Germline V gives CDR1 LNHNV, CDR2 YYDKDF (reference sequence). The CDR3 has 14 residues. This clone was observed a single time. The sequencing used peripheral blood, collected after pregnancy. The chain employs TRBV15 and TRBJ1-5; D remains unclear. This TCR came from a female donor in good health, enrolled as a control in a pregnancy study. The CDR3 DNA follows: TGTGCCACCAGAGAGGCAATAGGCAATCAGCCCCAGCATTTT. Amino acids: CATREAIGNQPQHF.